The 26 T cell receptor beta chains below all came from one sample that was sequenced in a study of T cell repertoires in cytomegalovirus infection. TCRdb used MiXCR to reprocess the reads, holding one entry per CDR3 protein. The table records fewer than 350,000 distinct CDR3 sequences, roughly 9.5% of them present only once. Sequencing was carried out using PBMCs. These receptors all stem from a human donor in good health (CMV status not recorded). Some clones in this sample may be carry-over from other donors' samples.

The rearrangement uses TRBV20-1 and TRBJ2-7; no clear D gene. CDR1 and CDR2 (germline): DFQATT, SNEGSKA (reference sequence). Trimming stripped 5 bases from V and 3 bases from J, with 8 bases between. The CDR3 consists of 11 residues. CDR3 nucleotide sequence: TGCAGTGCTGGGGATCTCTACGAGCAGTACTTC. Its protein product is CSAGDLYEQYF.

The CDR3 is CASSAAGRDEQFF. As DNA, the CDR3 is TGTGCCAGCAGTGCCGCAGGGCGAGATGAGCAGTTCTTC. The chain recombines TRBV25-1 with TRBJ2-1; D is possibly TRBD1 (5 bases). V was cut by 4 bases and J by 8 bases, with 12 bases left in between. The CDR3 consists of 13 residues. CDR1 is MGHDK and CDR2 is SYGVNS in the germline V gene.

This clonotype has a count of ten or more. J is TRBJ1-4 and V is TRBV7-2; 9 nucleotides agree with TRBD1. The V and J ends lost 6 bases and 3 bases, in that order; junction bases with no gene match: 8. This CDR3 contains 16 residues. Germline CDR1 is SGHTA and CDR2 is FQGNSA. CDR3 nucleotides: TGTGCCAGCAGTTCCGGGACAGGGCGTTCTAATGAAAAACTGTTTTTT. Residues: CASSSGTGRSNEKLFF.

The V gene is TRBV7-9, the J gene TRBJ2-1; D call uncertain. Between the trimmed V and J ends, which lost 1 base and 8 bases, there was a span of 15 bases. Germline lookup yields CDR1 SEHNR and CDR2 FQNEAQ (reference sequence). The CDR3 is made up of 15 amino acids. The CDR3 region has the DNA TGTGCCAGCAGCTTAGTCTCAACGGCGAGGTATGAGCAGTTCTTC. This sequence encodes CASSLVSTARYEQFF.

This clonotype showed up many times. The rearrangement uses TRBV7-2 and TRBJ2-1, with 7 bases aligning to TRBD2. CDR1 is SGHTA and CDR2 is FQGNSA in the germline V gene. V dropped 0 bases and J dropped 0; count of bases not matched to a gene: 14. This CDR3 is built from 20 residues. CDR3 sequence: CASSLAVAGVLAVSYNEQFF. The CDR3 nucleotides are TGTGCCAGCAGCTTAGCCGTGGCGGGAGTACTCGCGGTCTCCTACAATGAGCAGTTCTTC.

In its sample, this clonotype was seen many times. J is TRBJ2-1 and V is TRBV7-2; D ambiguous. Germline values: CDR1 SGHTA, CDR2 FQGNSA. Trimming removed 0 bases at V and 4 bases at J, with 4 bases between. CDR3 size: 13 residues. The CDR3 protein is CASSLAPYNEQFF. The CDR3 DNA reads TGTGCCAGCAGCTTAGCGCCATACAATGAGCAGTTCTTC.

This clonotype was detected ten times or more. This sequence joins TRBV7-9 and TRBJ2-7, with a weak D call TRBD2 (6 bases). CDR3 length: 12 amino acids. Germline V gives CDR1 SEHNR, CDR2 FQNEAQ (reference sequence). V was trimmed by 10 bases and J by 0 bases, leaving 10 bases between them. Here the CDR3 reads CAIWGGSYEQYF. The CDR3, as DNA: TGTGCCATCTGGGGAGGCTCCTACGAGCAGTACTTC.

This clonotype has only a few counts. The chain employs TRBV30 and TRBJ2-1; 10 nucleotides align to TRBD2. This CDR3 is 12 amino acids long. Trimming cost V 3 bases and J 8 bases; bases outside gene matches: 1. Germline loops: CDR1 GTSNPN, CDR2 SVGIG (reference sequence). The DNA of the CDR3 is TGTGCCTGGAGCCTAGCGGGAGATGAGCAGTTCTTC. Its translation: CAWSLAGDEQFF.

This chain joins TRBV10-2 and TRBJ1-2; D gene ambiguous. CDR1 and CDR2 from the germline V gene are WSHSY and SAAADI. V lost 4 bases to trimming and J lost 3 bases, with 6 bases between them. This CDR3 has 12 amino acids. In DNA, the CDR3 is TGCGCCAGCAGTGGTACCCACTATGGCTACACCTTC. As protein: CASSGTHYGYTF.

This clonotype was counted ten times or more. The J gene is TRBJ2-3, the V gene TRBV7-9, with TRBD1 identical over 8 bases. The germline gives CDR1 SEHNR, CDR2 FQNEAQ (reference sequence). V lost 5 bases to trimming and J lost 0 bases; unmatched junction nucleotides: 7. The CDR3 is 16 residues long. As DNA, the CDR3 is TGTGCCAGCAGCCCTACAGGGGGAACTAGCACAGATACGCAGTATTTT. Its protein is CASSPTGGTSTDTQYF.

The CDR3 protein is CASSVLAGQGNEQFF. The DNA of the CDR3 is TGTGCCAGCAGCGTACTAGCGGGCCAAGGCAATGAGCAGTTCTTC. The chain couples TRBV5-5 to TRBJ2-1; 9 bases fit TRBD2. V lost 4 bases, J lost 6 bases, and 8 bases stayed unmatched. Germline CDR1 and CDR2: SGHKS and YYEKEE (reference sequence). The CDR3 contains 15 residues.

This chain links TRBV20-1 with TRBJ2-5; D is perhaps TRBD2 (6 bases). Between the trimmed V and J ends, which lost 5 bases and 5 bases, there was a span of 21 bases. The V gene's germline CDR1 is DFQATT and CDR2 SNEGSKA (reference sequence). The CDR3 is 15 amino acids. The CDR3 loop reads CSARKGGSVLETQYF. The DNA for the CDR3 is TGCAGTGCTCGAAAGGGAGGCTCGGTGTTGGAGACCCAGTACTTC.

The chain carries TRBV6-5 and TRBJ2-1, with 9 bases that match TRBD2. The V and J ends lost 0 bases and 10 bases, in that order; junction bases with no gene match: 13. CDR1 is MNHEY and CDR2 is SVGAGI in the germline V gene. CDR3 length equals 17 residues. The DNA for the CDR3 is TGTGCCAGCAGTTACTCGAGGCTAGCGGGACGCCCAGACGAGCAGTTCTTC. Translating gives CASSYSRLAGRPDEQFF.

In this sample, this clonotype turned up a few times. The CDR3 DNA reads as TGTGCCAGCAGCTTACCTAACAGCAATGAGCAGTTCTTC. Protein sequence: CASSLPNSNEQFF. V is TRBV7-2 and J is TRBJ2-1; D is uncertain. CDR1 and CDR2 (germline): SGHTA, FQGNSA. The length of the CDR3 is 13 residues. Trimming shortened V by 2 bases and J by 6 bases, and 8 bases separated the two germline ends. Full variable domain (outside the CDR3, taken from reference TRBV7-2 and TRBJ2-1): GAGVSQSPSNKVTEKGKDVELRCDPISGHTALYWYRQSLGQGLEFLIYFQGNSAPDKSGLPSDRFSAERTGGSVSTLTIQRTQQEDSAVYLCASSLPNSNEQFFGPGTRLTVL.

The chain employs TRBV4-2 and TRBJ1-5; the D gene is possibly TRBD1 (5 bases). Germline-derived CDR1 and CDR2 are LGHNA and YNFKEQ. With 1 base removed from V and 7 bases from J, the gap between germline ends came to 14 bases. The CDR3 sequence is 15 residues long. CDR3 region: CASSQVVGVTQPQHF. Here the CDR3 DNA reads TGTGCCAGCAGCCAAGTTGTAGGGGTCACACAGCCCCAGCATTTT.

The chain carries TRBV15 and TRBJ1-2, with a possible D match to TRBD1 (5 bases). V was shortened by 0 bases and J by 7 bases, with 12 bases between the two germline ends. The CDR3 contains 14 residues. The germline V gene encodes CDR1 LNHNV and CDR2 YYDKDF (reference sequence). The CDR3 sequence: CATSRDLGGIGYTF. CDR3 DNA: TGTGCCACCAGCAGAGATCTCGGGGGGATTGGCTACACCTTC.

For the CDR3, the DNA is TGTGCCAGCAGCTCCTGGGACAGGGGGAACACTGAAGCTTTCTTT. Translated, it gives CASSSWDRGNTEAFF. V and J are TRBV11-2 and TRBJ1-1, with TRBD1 matching 10 bases. The V segment lost 4 bases and the J segment 1 base; nucleotides outside the gene matches: 3. The germline V gene encodes CDR1 SGHAT and CDR2 FQNNGV. This CDR3 is built from 15 residues.

This clonotype has at least ten counts. The chain recombines TRBV5-4 with TRBJ1-5; no clear D gene. CDR1 is SGHNT, CDR2 YYREEE, per germline (reference sequence). Trimming stripped 2 bases from V and 3 bases from J, with 3 bases between. This CDR3 has 12 residues. CDR3 nucleotide sequence: TGTGCCAGCAGCTTCCCCAATCAGCCCCAGCATTTT. It codes for CASSFPNQPQHF.

The rearrangement uses TRBV27 and TRBJ2-1; the D gene could be TRBD1 or TRBD2 (5 bases each). The V end lost 3 bases, the J end lost 5 bases, and 14 bases lay between the germline ends. CDR1 MNHEY and CDR2 SMNVEV come from the germline V gene (reference sequence). This CDR3 region has 15 residues. DNA for the CDR3: TGTGCCAGCAGTTTTCGGGGCCCTTATAACAATGAGCAGTTCTTC. Protein product: CASSFRGPYNNEQFF.

There are a few counts of this clonotype. The chain recombines TRBV10-3 with TRBJ1-6, with TRBD1 identical over 11 bases. Germline V gene sequence: CDR1 ENHRY, CDR2 SYGVKD. CDR3 length: 14 amino acids. Losses at the gene ends were 5 bases for V and 9 bases for J; bases not matched to a gene: 3. CDR3 amino acids: CAISPGQGASPLHF. CDR3 coding DNA: TGTGCCATCAGTCCTGGACAGGGGGCTTCACCCCTCCACTTT.

The chain links TRBV20-1 to TRBJ2-5, with a possible D match to TRBD2 (5 bases). The CDR3 covers 12 residues. The V gene's germline CDR1 is DFQATT and CDR2 SNEGSKA (reference sequence). V shed 2 bases and J shed 7 bases, with 11 bases lying between them. This CDR3 is CSARLGEGTQYF. CDR3 in DNA: TGCAGTGCTAGACTCGGAGAGGGGACCCAGTACTTC.

This chain joins TRBV2 and TRBJ2-5, with a tentative D call TRBD2 (6 bases). Per germline, CDR1 SNHLY and CDR2 FYNNEI. The V and J ends lost 8 bases and 2 bases respectively, with 12 bases between them. The CDR3 totals 13 residues. The CDR3: CASCMEGQETQYF. CDR3 DNA: TGTGCCAGCTGCATGGAGGGTCAAGAGACCCAGTACTTC.

This clonotype was detected a few times. The chain uses TRBV12-3 or TRBV12-4 and TRBJ2-7; TRBD2 is a possible D gene (6 bases). The CDR3 loop spans 12 amino acids. V was cut by 3 bases and J by 7 bases, with 10 bases left in between. CDR3 protein: CASSLTRAEQYF. The CDR3 DNA reads TGTGCCAGCAGTTTGACTAGAGCTGAGCAGTACTTC.

This clonotype was observed at least ten times. The CDR3 DNA reads TGTGCCAGCAGCTTAGACACGTGGACAACTAATGAAAAACTGTTTTTT. It codes for CASSLDTWTTNEKLFF. This rearrangement joins TRBV7-2 to TRBJ1-4; D unclear. The CDR3 sequence is 16 residues long. Germline lookup yields CDR1 SGHTA and CDR2 FQGNSA. The germline V and J ends were trimmed by 1 base and 0 bases, with 9 bases remaining between them.

This clonotype showed up many times. The chain links TRBV25-1 to TRBJ1-1, with D perhaps TRBD1 (6 bases). Trimming pared 8 bases from V and 4 bases from J, leaving 20 bases between. CDR1 and CDR2 (germline): MGHDK, SYGVNS. This CDR3 comprises 15 residues. The CDR3 region is CASSRQATGATEAFF. For the CDR3, the DNA is TGTGCCAGCTCCCGACAGGCGACAGGCGCCACTGAAGCTTTCTTT.

This clonotype was seen at least ten times. CDR3: CASSQVLSSAYEQYF. CDR3 DNA sequence: TGCGCCAGCAGCCAAGTATTATCTTCCGCTTACGAGCAGTACTTC. The chain employs TRBV4-3 and TRBJ2-7; D unclear. Germline assignment: CDR1 LGHNA and CDR2 YSLEER. Between the trimmed V and J ends, which lost 1 base and 4 bases, there was a span of 14 bases. CDR3 length: 15 residues.